This entry lists 17 T cell receptor beta chains sequenced from one sample in a study of blood T cell repertoires in COVID-19. The protocol was immunoSEQ multiplex PCR, while the TCRdb copy is restricted to in-frame clones and leaves out a portion. The sample holds approximately 260,000 clones; roughly 89% are singletons and the top ten take about 2%. Source material: PBMCs or T cells enriched from blood (not recorded which). The source is a woman in her fifties or sixties who had recovered from COVID-19.

This clone was seen more than once but under ten times. The CDR3 DNA reads TGTGCCAGCAGTTTATCTTCCAGGGTGGAAGGCTACACCTTC. This translates into CASSLSSRVEGYTF. J is TRBJ1-2 and V is TRBV28; D is perhaps TRBD1 (5 bases). CDR1 and CDR2 (germline): MDHEN, SYDVKM. The length of the CDR3 is 14 residues. V was trimmed by 1 base and J by 8 bases, leaving 14 bases between them.

The V call is TRBV27, the J call TRBJ2-1, with 10 bases identical to TRBD2. The CDR3 consists of 14 residues. Trimming cost V 5 bases and J 7 bases; bases outside gene matches: 5. CDR1 and CDR2 (germline): MNHEY, SMNVEV (reference sequence). The CDR3 nucleotides read TGTGCCAGCAGTCAGCGGGGGGGCTGGAATGAGCAGTTCTTC. As protein: CASSQRGGWNEQFF.

CDR3 in amino acids: CASSPQGQGAGNTIYF. The CDR3, as DNA: TGTGCCAGCTCACCACAGGGACAGGGGGCTGGAAACACCATATATTTT. The V call is TRBV18, the J call TRBJ1-3, with 11 bases identical to TRBD1. The CDR3 runs 16 residues. V was clipped by 1 base and J by 2 bases; unmatched bases: 1. Germline V gives CDR1 KGHSH, CDR2 LQKENI.

The chain uses TRBV20-1 and TRBJ1-2, with D uncertain. Per the germline V gene, CDR1 is DFQATT and CDR2 is SNEGSKA (reference sequence). The CDR3 spans 11 residues. Trimming removed 1 base at V and 5 bases at J, with 5 bases between. CDR3 bases: TGCAGTGCTAGAGGGCTTTATGGCTACACCTTC. Its translation is CSARGLYGYTF.

The V and J genes are TRBV27 and TRBJ2-1; weak D call: TRBD2 (6 bases). The V end was cut by 6 bases, the J end by 8 bases, with 14 bases between. The CDR3 is made up of 13 amino acids. Looked up from germline, CDR1 is MNHEY and CDR2 is SMNVEV (reference sequence). As DNA, the CDR3 is TGTGCCAGCAGAGTGGCGGGGCCGCATGAGCAGTTCTTC. Protein sequence: CASRVAGPHEQFF.

The chain links TRBV19 to TRBJ1-2; possibly TRBD1 for D (6 bases). Trimming removed 7 bases from V and 7 bases from J, with 22 bases in between. The germline gives CDR1 LNHDA, CDR2 SQIVND (reference sequence). This CDR3 region has 15 residues. In nucleotides, the CDR3 is TGTGCCAGTAACAGGGATTTCACCCATCAGTCTGGCTACACCTTC. This encodes CASNRDFTHQSGYTF.

The genes are TRBV5-4 and TRBJ2-1; TRBD1 matches 7 bases. Germline V gene lookup returns CDR1 SGHNT and CDR2 YYREEE (reference sequence). The J segment lost 5 bases and the V segment lost 1 base, leaving 3 bases of the junction unmatched. This CDR3 is 14 amino acids long. CDR3 region: CASSLRQGDNEQFF. The CDR3 bases are TGTGCCAGCAGCTTGCGACAGGGAGACAATGAGCAGTTCTTC.

This chain links TRBV6-2 or TRBV6-3 with TRBJ2-2; D is unresolved. CDR3 length: 14 amino acids. V lost 4 bases and J lost 3, with 9 bases in between. Germline assignment: CDR1 MNHEY and CDR2 SVGEGT. The CDR3 bases are TGTGCCAGCAGTTCCTCCGGGTACACCGGGGAGCTGTTTTTT. Translating it yields CASSSSGYTGELFF.

The count of this clone is one. This chain uses TRBV5-1 with TRBJ1-4; the D gene is possibly TRBD1 (5 bases). V lost 0 bases to trimming and J lost 7 bases, with 10 bases between them. The CDR3 runs to 14 residues. Germline V lookup: CDR1 SGHRS, CDR2 YFSETQ. The CDR3: CASSLEGATEKLFF. The CDR3 DNA follows: TGCGCCAGCAGCTTGGAAGGGGCCACTGAAAAACTGTTTTTT.

The chain joins TRBV6-1 to TRBJ2-5; D not certain. V was clipped by 2 bases and J by 1 base, with 11 bases between them. Germline V lookup: CDR1 MNHNS, CDR2 SASEGT. The CDR3 spans 15 residues. Written as DNA, the CDR3 is TGTGCCAGCAGTGAACGCCAAGTAGTCCAAGAGACCCAGTACTTC. Protein product: CASSERQVVQETQYF.

This chain uses TRBV2 with TRBJ1-3, with a possible D match to TRBD1 (6 bases). CDR3 length equals 17 residues. Germline-derived CDR1 and CDR2 are SNHLY and FYNNEI. The V end lost 3 bases, the J end lost 3 bases, and 18 bases lay between the germline ends. CDR3 DNA: TGTGCCAGCAGTGACCCGGACAGCGAAGCAGGTGGAAACACCATATATTTT. Its protein product is CASSDPDSEAGGNTIYF.

This clone was seen once. The chain carries TRBV28 and TRBJ1-2; D not resolved. CDR3 size: 15 residues. CDR1 MDHEN and CDR2 SYDVKM come from the germline V gene. V was cut by 4 bases and J by 2 bases, with 14 bases left in between. CDR3 DNA: TGTGCCAGCAGTTCCTCTGGACGGGAGAACTATGGCTACACCTTC. It encodes CASSSSGRENYGYTF.

The chain joins TRBV3-1 (or the pseudogene TRBV3-2) to TRBJ2-3; TRBD2 might be the D (6 bases). The CDR3 consists of 14 residues. The V and J ends lost 3 bases and 4 bases respectively, with 11 bases between them. Germline values: CDR1 LGHDT, CDR2 YNNKEL (reference sequence). CDR3 nucleotides: TGTGCCAGCAGCCAGGACTACCTGCCAGATACGCAGTATTTT. The encoded protein is CASSQDYLPDTQYF.

The genes are TRBV2 and TRBJ2-7; D uncertain. The CDR3 runs to 13 residues. The germline CDR1 and CDR2 sequences are SNHLY and FYNNEI. The germline V and J ends were trimmed by 7 bases and 3 bases, with 13 bases remaining between them. DNA for the CDR3: TGTGCCAGCACCCCCACGGGTGGCTACGAGCAGTACTTC. Protein product: CASTPTGGYEQYF. The full variable domain, in which reference TRBV2 and TRBJ2-7 provide the parts outside the CDR3, is EPEVTQTPSHQVTQMGQEVILRCVPISNHLYFYWYRQILGQKVEFLVSFYNNEISEKSEIFDDQFSVERPDGSNFTLKIRSTKLEDSAMYFCASTPTGGYEQYFGPGTRLTVT.

This clone was picked up one time. The J gene is TRBJ2-5, the V gene TRBV6-5; 10 bases match TRBD2. The CDR3 has 13 amino acids. With 5 bases clipped from V and 5 bases from J, the junction kept 2 bases outside the gene matches. The V gene's germline CDR1 is MNHEY and CDR2 SVGAGI. Written as DNA, the CDR3 is TGTGCCAGCAGTAGCGGGGGGGGTGAGACCCAGTACTTC. Translating it yields CASSSGGGETQYF.

This clone showed up just a few times. The chain is built from TRBV6-5 and TRBJ1-1; tentative D call: TRBD1 (5 bases). Trimming shortened V by 5 bases and J by 3 bases, and 10 bases separated the two germline ends. Germline CDR1 MNHEY, CDR2 SVGAGI. The CDR3 is 13 residues long. CDR3 residues: CASSPQGYTEAFF. CDR3 DNA: TGTGCCAGCAGTCCTCAGGGTTACACTGAAGCTTTCTTT.

The rearrangement joins TRBV28 to TRBJ1-6; TRBD1 is a possible D gene (5 bases). CDR1 is MDHEN, CDR2 SYDVKM, per germline. The CDR3 runs to 15 residues. Trimming left V 6 bases short and J 7 bases short, with 16 bases between. The CDR3 reads CASSPGGTKNSPLHF. In nucleotides, the CDR3 is TGTGCCAGCAGCCCGGGGGGTACGAAAAATTCACCCCTCCACTTT.